Listed below are T cell receptor beta chains from one sample, sequenced in a study of cytomegalovirus exposure and HLA in healthy donors. The table came from immunoSEQ multiplex PCR; TCRdb's copy has only in-frame clones and leaves some out. The listing records about 150,000 clones. The sequenced sample was PBMCs. The receptors come from a woman aged 45-59 years in good health and CMV-seronegative. The CDR3 runs from the conserved cysteine through the conserved F or W. D genes are given only for firm matches.

CAWSVNWGTGGTGELFF	TRBD1	TRBV30	TRBJ2-2
CASGLDRGDTQYF	-	TRBV12-5	TRBJ2-3
CASSQVRSVGTDTQYF	-	TRBV4-1	TRBJ2-3
CASSLVAGALSEAFF	-	TRBV7-8	TRBJ1-1
CASSVAAQGPTGNTIYF	TRBD1	TRBV9	TRBJ1-3
CASSPNMGGVGYEQYF	-	TRBV18	TRBJ2-7
CASSPGRVEGNSPLHF	-	TRBV18	TRBJ1-6
CASSLGQGAETQYF	TRBD1	TRBV7-6	TRBJ2-5
CASSRSGTEPEKLFF	TRBD1	TRBV19	TRBJ1-4
CASGRFGVNEKLFF	-	TRBV6-5	TRBJ1-4
CAARGSQDQPQHF	TRBD1	TRBV10-3	TRBJ1-5
CASSLRTGRGETQYF	TRBD1	TRBV9	TRBJ2-5
CASSFGQNSGNTIYF	-	TRBV9	TRBJ1-3
CASSSGEQYF	-	TRBV28	TRBJ2-7
CASSLTGRLFF	-	TRBV28	TRBJ1-4
CASSEAGGGYGYTF	-	TRBV6-1	TRBJ1-2
CASSLTMDSWDTQYF	-	TRBV7-3	TRBJ2-3
CASSEVLSGYEQYF	-	TRBV6-1	TRBJ2-7
CASNHIPWRGSANYGYTF	-	TRBV28	TRBJ1-2
CASTFSGNTGELFF	-	TRBV5-5	TRBJ2-2
CASSVTPRVGQGEQYF	-	TRBV9	TRBJ2-7
CASSLSGRGRQYF	TRBD2	TRBV7-3	TRBJ2-3
CASSGAGASEQYF	TRBD2	TRBV28	TRBJ2-7
CASSPGGVFTSTDTQYF	-	TRBV13	TRBJ2-3
CASSSETGRSYYGYTF	-	TRBV5-1	TRBJ1-2
CASSLGWGGGRVYEQYF	TRBD2	TRBV7-2	TRBJ2-7
CASGFSLTHFMNTEAFF	-	TRBV12-5	TRBJ1-1
CASSPRGGGEHEQFF	-	TRBV11-3	TRBJ2-1
CASSQLDRQSNQPQHF	-	TRBV4-2	TRBJ1-5
CASSPQGWQETQYF	-	TRBV5-1	TRBJ2-5
CASSQDTGSSGNTIYF	-	TRBV4-1	TRBJ1-3
CASSEYGTGAGANVLTF	TRBD1	TRBV25-1	TRBJ2-6
CASSPGTSGTYEQYF	TRBD2	TRBV19	TRBJ2-7
CASSADRGRGTEAFF	-	TRBV7-9	TRBJ1-1
CASSLSIRGATDTQYF	-	TRBV27	TRBJ2-3
CATIDSYNEQFF	-	TRBV28	TRBJ2-1
CASSAIGDRGAEQYF	TRBD1	TRBV7-9	TRBJ2-7
CASSLRVSGEGETQYF	TRBD2	TRBV5-6	TRBJ2-5
CASSQGTGSTDTQYF	TRBD1	TRBV11-3	TRBJ2-3
CASGGGSSYEQYF	TRBD2	TRBV2	TRBJ2-7
CASSLAGQGQYNEKLFF	-	TRBV7-9	TRBJ1-4
CASSPTGASYGYTF	TRBD1	TRBV6-5	TRBJ1-2
CASSQGRSGTEAFF	-	TRBV4-2	TRBJ1-1
CARSLARQNQPQHF	-	TRBV5-3	TRBJ1-5
CASSVDNHEQFF	-	TRBV5-4	TRBJ2-1
CSVEGQGKLFF	-	TRBV29-1	TRBJ1-4
CASSHGRGKLFF	-	TRBV14	TRBJ1-4
CASWSGGLSYGYTF	TRBD1	TRBV28	TRBJ1-2